These 21 T cell receptor beta chains came from one sample sequenced in a study of T cells after posttransplantation cyclophosphamide. Only in-frame clones appear in the TCRdb table, and some are missing; sequencing was by immunoSEQ multiplex PCR. The sample has some 64,000 clones, 80% to 95% seen once; the top ten hold about 3%. Sequencing was performed on PBMCs. Every receptor here comes from a woman aged 25 to 39 in good health and a related stem cell transplant donor.

J is TRBJ2-7 and V is TRBV7-2, with D tentatively TRBD1 (6 bases). This CDR3 comprises 13 residues. V gave up 6 bases and J gave up 1 base, with 10 bases separating them. Germline V gene lookup returns CDR1 SGHTA and CDR2 FQGNSA. The CDR3 nucleotides are TGTGCCAGCAGTTCCACAGGGTCCTACGAGCAGTACTTC. Protein sequence: CASSSTGSYEQYF.

V is TRBV4-2 and J is TRBJ2-7, with D maybe TRBD2 (5 bases). The ends were cut back, 0 bases at V and 3 bases at J, with 15 bases in the middle. The CDR3 has 16 amino acids. CDR1 and CDR2 (germline): LGHNA, YNFKEQ. CDR3 coding DNA: TGTGCCAGCAGCCAAGAGGCATCGGCCCGGGGCTACGAGCAGTACTTC. Translated, it gives CASSQEASARGYEQYF.

The chain employs TRBV5-4 and TRBJ1-1; D not certain. The germline V and J ends were trimmed by 9 bases and 1 base, with 13 bases remaining between them. In germline, CDR1 is SGHNT, CDR2 YYREEE (reference sequence). The CDR3 totals 13 residues. CDR3 protein: CATGTVENTEAFF. CDR3 sequence (DNA): TGTGCCACGGGCACTGTGGAGAACACTGAAGCTTTCTTT.

The rearrangement uses TRBV10-3 and TRBJ1-2, with D possibly being TRBD1 (6 bases). Per the germline V gene, CDR1 is ENHRY and CDR2 is SYGVKD. The CDR3 length is 15 residues. The V end was cut by 0 bases, the J end by 6 bases, with 14 bases between. The CDR3 DNA follows: TGTGCCATCAGTGAGTCGGACAGCATTCTTCATGGCTACACCTTC. Translated, it gives CAISESDSILHGYTF.

This rearrangement joins TRBV4-1 to TRBJ1-4; 9 positions match TRBD1. V was pared by 5 bases and J by 10 bases, with 14 bases of the junction left unmatched. The CDR3 loop spans 16 amino acids. Looked up from germline, CDR1 is MGHRA and CDR2 is YSYEKL. CDR3 loop: CASSATPGTGRGKLFF. The CDR3 DNA reads as TGCGCCAGCAGCGCCACACCAGGGACAGGGCGAGGAAAACTGTTTTTT.

The chain recombines TRBV19 with TRBJ2-1; D is undetermined. Trimming stripped 3 bases from V and 7 bases from J, with 7 bases between. Germline V gives CDR1 LNHDA, CDR2 SQIVND (reference sequence). The CDR3 spans 12 residues. The chain's CDR3 is CASSIMGNEQFF. DNA of the CDR3: TGTGCCAGTAGTATTATGGGAAATGAGCAGTTCTTC.

This rearrangement joins TRBV4-3 to TRBJ2-1; 11 nucleotides align to TRBD2. V trimming: 2 bases; J trimming: 8 bases; junction bases outside the gene matches: 11. This CDR3 is 17 amino acids long. Germline values: CDR1 LGHNA, CDR2 YSLEER. CDR3 sequence (DNA): TGCGCCAGCAGCCAAACTCCCGGACTAGCGGGTTTGGATGAGCAGTTCTTC. This sequence encodes CASSQTPGLAGLDEQFF.

The chain combines TRBV20-1 with TRBJ1-4; a possible D gene is TRBD1 (5 bases). Trimming removed 0 bases at V and 15 bases at J, with 11 bases between. CDR3 length: 11 residues. Looked up from germline, CDR1 is DFQATT and CDR2 is SNEGSKA (reference sequence). CDR3 protein: CSARDAGWLFF. CDR3 nucleotide sequence: TGCAGTGCTAGAGATGCAGGGTGGTTGTTTTTT.

The chain couples TRBV10-3 to TRBJ2-7; D perhaps matches TRBD1 (7 bases). The CDR3 runs 15 residues. V was trimmed by 2 bases and J by 2 bases, leaving 13 bases between them. Germline V gives CDR1 ENHRY, CDR2 SYGVKD. CDR3 loop: CAISERQGLPYEQYF. CDR3 nucleotide sequence: TGTGCCATCAGTGAGAGACAGGGACTGCCCTACGAGCAGTACTTC.

The chain employs TRBV27 and TRBJ2-7, with a weak D call TRBD1 (6 bases). CDR1 and CDR2 (germline): MNHEY, SMNVEV (reference sequence). V lost 5 bases and J lost 0, with 14 bases in between. The CDR3 totals 15 residues. CDR3 protein: CASSPTDRYSYEQYF. The CDR3 nucleotides read TGTGCCAGCAGTCCCACGGACAGATACTCCTACGAGCAGTACTTC.

This sequence joins TRBV6-1 and TRBJ2-7; D might be TRBD2 (7 bases). Germline assignment: CDR1 MNHNS and CDR2 SASEGT. The CDR3 consists of 12 residues. With 11 bases removed from V and 4 bases from J, the gap between germline ends came to 15 bases. The CDR3, as DNA: TGTGCCGGGGGGGCTAGCTGGTACGAGCAGTACTTC. It codes for CAGGASWYEQYF.

In nucleotides, the CDR3 is TGTGCCAGCAGCAGCCGGGACAGTACAACCTACGAGCAGTACTTC. Translated, it gives CASSSRDSTTYEQYF. The chain links TRBV7-9 to TRBJ2-7; the match to TRBD1 covers 7 bases. This CDR3 contains 15 residues. With 5 bases clipped from V and 2 bases from J, the junction kept 9 bases outside the gene matches. The germline CDR1 and CDR2 sequences are SEHNR and FQNEAQ (reference sequence).

This rearrangement joins TRBV7-9 to TRBJ1-1; no definite D call. Germline lookup yields CDR1 SEHNR and CDR2 FQNEAQ (reference sequence). The CDR3 has 11 residues. V was trimmed by 1 base and J by 7 bases, leaving 4 bases between them. CDR3 sequence reads: CASSLEVEAFF. Here the CDR3 DNA reads TGTGCCAGCAGCTTAGAAGTTGAAGCTTTCTTT.

The chain combines TRBV19 with TRBJ1-4, with 8 bases that match TRBD1. V was clipped by 7 bases and J by 16 bases; unmatched bases: 20. Germline CDR1 LNHDA, CDR2 SQIVND (reference sequence). This CDR3 is built from 15 residues. The CDR3 nucleotides read TGTGCCAGTACAAGGCCGGGACAGGATGTTTCTGTGTGGTTTTTT. It is translated as CASTRPGQDVSVWFF.

The J gene is TRBJ2-1, the V gene TRBV19; weak D call: TRBD2 (7 bases). V lost 1 base and J lost 3, with 10 bases in between. In germline, CDR1 is LNHDA, CDR2 SQIVND (reference sequence). The CDR3 has 15 amino acids. This CDR3 is CASSIGEGDYNEQFF. The DNA for the CDR3 is TGTGCCAGTAGTATAGGGGAGGGGGACTACAATGAGCAGTTCTTC. The full variable domain, rest sourced from reference TRBV19 and TRBJ2-1, is DGGITQSPKYLFRKEGQNVTLSCEQNLNHDAMYWYRQDPGQGLRLIYYSQIVNDFQKGDIAEGYSVSREKKESFPLTVTSAQKNPTAFYLCASSIGEGDYNEQFFGPGTRLTVL.

The genes are TRBV10-3 and TRBJ1-4, with a possible D match to TRBD1 (6 bases). V lost 9 bases and J 0 bases, leaving 8 bases between the germline ends. The CDR3 has 13 amino acids. Germline V lookup: CDR1 ENHRY, CDR2 SYGVKD. CDR3 amino acids: CAIAGATNEKLFF. The CDR3 DNA follows: TGTGCCATAGCAGGGGCAACTAATGAAAAACTGTTTTTT.

The chain employs TRBV28 and TRBJ2-6, with D perhaps matching TRBD1 (5 bases). The CDR3 contains 15 residues. The germline V gene encodes CDR1 MDHEN and CDR2 SYDVKM. V lost 6 bases, J lost 2 bases, and 11 bases lay in between. CDR3 in amino acids: CASSYRFPGANVLTF. As DNA, the CDR3 is TGTGCCAGCAGCTACAGGTTCCCTGGGGCCAACGTCCTGACTTTC.

The chain joins TRBV5-1 to TRBJ1-1, with D perhaps TRBD1 (5 bases). Germline values: CDR1 SGHRS, CDR2 YFSETQ. Trimming pared 1 base from V and 4 bases from J, leaving 20 bases between. The CDR3 totals 17 residues. CDR3 residues: CASSLYGGGGGITEAFF. Here the CDR3 DNA reads TGCGCCAGCAGCTTGTACGGGGGGGGAGGCGGAATCACTGAAGCTTTCTTT. The full variable domain, completed using reference TRBV5-1 and TRBJ1-1, is KAGVTQTPRYLIKTRGQQVTLSCSPISGHRSVSWYQQTPGQGLQFLFEYFSETQRNKGNFPGRFSGRQFSNSRSEMNVSTLELGDSALYLCASSLYGGGGGITEAFFGQGTRLTVV.

J is TRBJ2-1 and V is TRBV5-5; 9 nucleotides line up with TRBD2. This CDR3 comprises 15 residues. V shed 6 bases and J 0 bases; nucleotides not matched to a gene: 4. Germline CDR1 and CDR2: SGHKS and YYEKEE (reference sequence). The CDR3 loop reads CASNPTSGSYNEQFF. CDR3 sequence (DNA): TGTGCCAGCAACCCGACTAGCGGCTCCTACAATGAGCAGTTCTTC.

The table lists this clone with a count of one. The V gene is TRBV4-1, the J gene TRBJ1-5; D is unclear. CDR1 and CDR2 (germline): MGHRA, YSYEKL. The CDR3 sequence is 16 residues long. V was shortened by 0 bases and J by 4 bases, with 13 bases between the two germline ends. The CDR3 DNA reads as TGCGCCAGCAGCCAAGATTCGATTGTCCCGAATCAGCCCCAGCATTTT. The encoded protein is CASSQDSIVPNQPQHF.

J is TRBJ1-5 and V is TRBV18; D gene uncertain. The CDR3 is 12 residues long. Trimming removed 3 bases at V and 7 bases at J, with 7 bases between. Germline-derived CDR1 and CDR2 are KGHSH and LQKENI. CDR3 sequence reads: CASSPGRQPQHF. DNA of the CDR3: TGTGCCAGCTCACCCGGGCGGCAGCCCCAGCATTTT.